What follows is one T cell receptor beta chain and its context. Tumor or blood genomic DNA was sequenced, with inputs of 616 ng to 6,004 ng. This CDR3 has 17 amino acids. V was clipped by 2 bases and J by 7 bases, with 21 bases between them. Germline V lookup: CDR1 SGHVS, CDR2 FNYEAQ. The assay was immunoSEQ multiplex PCR, and TCRdb's table has in-frame clones only and misses some. The sample lists tens of thousands of clones, around 78% occurring once. The data derive from a study of T cells in tumors after PD-1 blockade. The sequencing used PBMCs, collected before anti-PD-1 treatment. V usage is TRBV7-6 and J usage is TRBJ2-1; D possibly corresponds to TRBD2 (5 bases). This receptor was obtained from a human donor with basal cell carcinoma. DNA for the CDR3: TGTGCCAGCAGCTTACCGTATCTGCATCGGGGTCCAAATGAGCAGTTCTTC. It is translated as CASSLPYLHRGPNEQFF.